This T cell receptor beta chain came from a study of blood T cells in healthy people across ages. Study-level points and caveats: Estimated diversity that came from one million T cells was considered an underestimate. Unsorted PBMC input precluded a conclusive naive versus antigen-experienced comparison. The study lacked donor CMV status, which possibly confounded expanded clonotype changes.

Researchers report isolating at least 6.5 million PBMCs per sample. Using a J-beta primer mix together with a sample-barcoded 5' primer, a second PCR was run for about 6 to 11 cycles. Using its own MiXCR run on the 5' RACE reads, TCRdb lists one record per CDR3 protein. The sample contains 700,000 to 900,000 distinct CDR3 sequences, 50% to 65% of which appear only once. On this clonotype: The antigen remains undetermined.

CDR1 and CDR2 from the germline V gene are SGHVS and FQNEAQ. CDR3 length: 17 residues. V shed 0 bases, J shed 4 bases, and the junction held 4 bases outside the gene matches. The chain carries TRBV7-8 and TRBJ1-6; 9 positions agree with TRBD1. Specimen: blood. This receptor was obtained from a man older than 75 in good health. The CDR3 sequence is CASSLAGTGSYNSPLHF. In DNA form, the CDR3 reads TGTGCCAGCAGCTTAGCCGGGACAGGGTCATATAATTCACCCCTCCACTTT.